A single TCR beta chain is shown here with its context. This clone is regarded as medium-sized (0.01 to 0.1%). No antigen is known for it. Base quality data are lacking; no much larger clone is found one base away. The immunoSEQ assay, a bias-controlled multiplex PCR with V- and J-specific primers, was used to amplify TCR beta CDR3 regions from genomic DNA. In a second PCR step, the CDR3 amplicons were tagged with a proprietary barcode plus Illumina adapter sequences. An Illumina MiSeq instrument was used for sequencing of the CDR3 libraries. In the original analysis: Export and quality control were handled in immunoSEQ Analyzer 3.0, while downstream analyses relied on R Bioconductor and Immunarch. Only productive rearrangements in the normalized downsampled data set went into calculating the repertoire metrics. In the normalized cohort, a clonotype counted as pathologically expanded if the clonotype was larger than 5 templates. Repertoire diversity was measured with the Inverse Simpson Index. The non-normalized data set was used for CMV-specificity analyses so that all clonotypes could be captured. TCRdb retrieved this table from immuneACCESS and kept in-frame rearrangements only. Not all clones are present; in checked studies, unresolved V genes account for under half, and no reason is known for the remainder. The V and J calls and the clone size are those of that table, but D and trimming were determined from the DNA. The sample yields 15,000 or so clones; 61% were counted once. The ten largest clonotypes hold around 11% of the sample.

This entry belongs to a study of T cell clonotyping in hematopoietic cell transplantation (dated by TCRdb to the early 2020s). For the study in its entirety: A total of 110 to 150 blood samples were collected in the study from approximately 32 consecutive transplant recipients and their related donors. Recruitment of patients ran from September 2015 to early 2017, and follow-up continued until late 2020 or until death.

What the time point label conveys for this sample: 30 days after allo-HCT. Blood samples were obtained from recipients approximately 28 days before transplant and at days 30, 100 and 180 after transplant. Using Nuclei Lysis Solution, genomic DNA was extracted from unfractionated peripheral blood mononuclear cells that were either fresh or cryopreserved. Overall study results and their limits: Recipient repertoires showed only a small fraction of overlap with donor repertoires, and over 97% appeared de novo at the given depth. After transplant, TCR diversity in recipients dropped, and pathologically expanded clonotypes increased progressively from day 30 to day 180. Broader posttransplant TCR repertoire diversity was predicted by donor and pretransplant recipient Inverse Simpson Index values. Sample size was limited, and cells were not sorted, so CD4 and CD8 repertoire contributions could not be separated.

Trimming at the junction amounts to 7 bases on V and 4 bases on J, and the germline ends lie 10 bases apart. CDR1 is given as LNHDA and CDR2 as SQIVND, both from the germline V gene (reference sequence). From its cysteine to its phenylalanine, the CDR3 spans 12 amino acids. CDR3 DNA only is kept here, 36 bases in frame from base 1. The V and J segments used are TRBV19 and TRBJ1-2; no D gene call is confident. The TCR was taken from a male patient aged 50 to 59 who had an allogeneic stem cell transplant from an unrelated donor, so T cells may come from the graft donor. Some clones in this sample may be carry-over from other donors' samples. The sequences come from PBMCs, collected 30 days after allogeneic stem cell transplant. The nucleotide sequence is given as TGTGCCAGTACCTCGAACCCCTATGGCTACACCTTC. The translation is CASTSNPYGYTF.